Following are 14 T cell receptor beta chains from one sample sequenced in a study of T-cell reconstitution after alpha-beta-depleted transplantation in children. Unique molecular identifiers were used to barcode this TCRbeta library. TCRdb independently ran MiXCR on the PCR reads; one entry per CDR3 protein. There are about 500,000 distinct CDR3 sequences in the sample; approximately 10% occur only once, and 12% to 15% lies in the top ten. The material was PBMCs, mostly from graft donor cells, obtained 180 days after TCRalphabeta/CD19-depleted stem cell transplant. These receptors were taken from a female patient aged 2 to 10 who had a stem cell transplant for aplastic anemia, so the T cells may come from the graft donor.

This clonotype was seen a handful of times. The V and J genes are TRBV2 and TRBJ2-1, with 13 bases matching TRBD2. There are 14 residues in the CDR3. CDR1 and CDR2 from the germline V gene are SNHLY and FYNNEI. The V segment lost 9 bases and the J segment 9 bases; nucleotides outside the gene matches: 8. The CDR3 nucleotides read TGTGCCAGAGCCCTGGGACTAGCGGGATCTGAGCAGTTCTTC. Its protein product is CARALGLAGSEQFF.

The sample holds a few counts of this clonotype. CDR3 DNA: TGCAGTCATAGCGGGAGCGTCGGGGAGCTGTTTTTT. Translated: CSHSGSVGELFF. The chain uses TRBV29-1 and TRBJ2-2; 9 bases fit TRBD2. CDR3 length: 12 residues. CDR1 is SQVTM, CDR2 ANQGSEA, per germline.

This clonotype was picked up a small number of times. This chain connects TRBV7-8 to TRBJ2-1, with TRBD1 matching over 7 bases. The CDR3 runs to 17 residues. Germline CDR1 SGHVS, CDR2 FQNEAQ. The trim removed 2 bases at V and 4 bases at J, leaving 11 bases unmatched. As DNA, the CDR3 is TGTGCCAGCAGCTTATTCCACCGGGACAGCAGATACAATGAGCAGTTCTTC. Translation gives CASSLFHRDSRYNEQFF.

A few counts support this clonotype. The genes are TRBV20-1 and TRBJ2-3, with 8 bases aligning to TRBD2. V lost 6 bases, J lost 5 bases, and 7 bases stayed unmatched. The CDR3 has 13 amino acids. Germline CDR1 reads DFQATT; CDR2 reads SNEGSKA (reference sequence). CDR3 bases: TGCAGTGCCAAAGCGGGGGTGGGAGATACGCAGTATTTT. This gives the protein CSAKAGVGDTQYF.

A few counts support this clonotype. V gene TRBV15 combines with J gene TRBJ1-2; no firm D call. Germline V gene lookup returns CDR1 LNHNV and CDR2 YYDKDF (reference sequence). The CDR3 runs to 14 residues. Between the trimmed V and J ends, which lost 5 bases and 7 bases, there was a span of 17 bases. This CDR3 is CATSYQRSGLGYTF. CDR3 bases: TGTGCCACCAGCTATCAGAGGTCCGGCCTTGGCTACACCTTC.

The chain joins TRBV14 to TRBJ2-7; D not resolved. Germline V gene data show CDR1 as SGHDN and CDR2 as FVKESK. V was pared by 0 bases and J by 6 bases, with 12 bases between. The CDR3 sequence is 14 residues long. In DNA form, the CDR3 reads TGTGCCAGCAGCCAAGATGTTAGAGGTGCCGAGCAGTACGTC. This encodes CASSQDVRGAEQYV.

This clonotype was counted a few times. The chain employs TRBV6-5 and TRBJ2-6, with unresolved D. Per the germline V gene, CDR1 is MNHEY and CDR2 is SVGAGI. This CDR3 is built from 16 residues. Between the trimmed V and J ends, which lost 0 bases and 0 bases, there was a span of 6 bases. The CDR3 spells CASSYSIFSGANVLTF. The CDR3 nucleotides are TGTGCCAGCAGTTACTCGATCTTCTCTGGGGCCAACGTCCTGACTTTC.

V gene TRBV20-1 combines with J gene TRBJ1-2; D ambiguous. Trimming took 0 bases from V and 5 from J, leaving 10 bases between them. This CDR3 has 13 residues. Germline CDR1 and CDR2: DFQATT and SNEGSKA (reference sequence). The CDR3: CSARDPLSYGYTF. The DNA for the CDR3 is TGCAGTGCTAGAGATCCCCTATCGTATGGCTACACCTTC.

The gene calls are TRBV28 and TRBJ2-7, with no clear D. Trimming stripped 3 bases from V and 6 bases from J, with 12 bases between. Per the germline V gene, CDR1 is MDHEN and CDR2 is SYDVKM. This CDR3 has 13 amino acids. For the CDR3, the DNA is TGTGCCAGCAGTTTCGTGGCAGGACCCGAGCAGTACGTC. This sequence encodes CASSFVAGPEQYV.

The sample holds a few counts of this clonotype. The V call is TRBV12-3 or TRBV12-4, the J call TRBJ1-6, with TRBD1 matching over 10 bases. Unmatched junction bases numbered 10, after V lost 3 bases and J lost 8 bases. The CDR3 spans 17 residues. CDR3 DNA sequence: TGTGCCAGCAGTTTCTGGGGACGGGACAGGGGTGATTCACCCCTCCACTTT. Encoded protein: CASSFWGRDRGDSPLHF.

This clonotype was counted between two and nine times. The chain recombines TRBV7-8 with TRBJ2-1; 7 nucleotides line up with TRBD2. Per the germline V gene, CDR1 is SGHVS and CDR2 is FQNEAQ. The J segment lost 0 bases and the V segment lost 0 bases, leaving 8 bases of the junction unmatched. The CDR3 extends over 18 amino acids. The CDR3 DNA reads TGTGCCAGCAGCTTAGCAGGTTCCGGGACTAACTCCTACAATGAGCAGTTCTTC. Its translation is CASSLAGSGTNSYNEQFF.

This clonotype was recorded a few times. The rearrangement links TRBV6-5 to TRBJ2-1; 9 positions agree with TRBD2. Looked up from germline, CDR1 is MNHEY and CDR2 is SVGAGI. V lost 2 bases to trimming and J lost 4 bases; unmatched junction nucleotides: 3. The CDR3 spans 15 residues. The CDR3 nucleotides are TGTGCCAGCAGTTACGGCGGGAGGGCTTACAATGAGCAGTTCTTC. Translating gives CASSYGGRAYNEQFF.

This clonotype showed up just a few times. The chain has TRBV11-2 and TRBJ2-7; 7 bases map to TRBD1. CDR1 SGHAT and CDR2 FQNNGV come from the germline V gene. After removal of 2 bases from V and 0 bases from J, the junction contained 7 bases not matched to a gene. CDR3 size: 16 residues. The CDR3 region is CASSLLTGPSSYEQYF. The CDR3, as DNA: TGTGCCAGCAGCTTACTGACAGGGCCGAGCTCCTACGAGCAGTACTTC.

V and J are TRBV27 and TRBJ2-7, with D perhaps matching TRBD2 (7 bases). Trimming cost V 7 bases and J 5 bases, with 18 bases left between them. Looked up from germline, CDR1 is MNHEY and CDR2 is SMNVEV (reference sequence). This CDR3 spans 14 amino acids. The CDR3, as DNA: TGTGCCAGCACGATGAGGGGGGGAGGGCACGAGCAGTACTTC. Translating gives CASTMRGGGHEQYF.